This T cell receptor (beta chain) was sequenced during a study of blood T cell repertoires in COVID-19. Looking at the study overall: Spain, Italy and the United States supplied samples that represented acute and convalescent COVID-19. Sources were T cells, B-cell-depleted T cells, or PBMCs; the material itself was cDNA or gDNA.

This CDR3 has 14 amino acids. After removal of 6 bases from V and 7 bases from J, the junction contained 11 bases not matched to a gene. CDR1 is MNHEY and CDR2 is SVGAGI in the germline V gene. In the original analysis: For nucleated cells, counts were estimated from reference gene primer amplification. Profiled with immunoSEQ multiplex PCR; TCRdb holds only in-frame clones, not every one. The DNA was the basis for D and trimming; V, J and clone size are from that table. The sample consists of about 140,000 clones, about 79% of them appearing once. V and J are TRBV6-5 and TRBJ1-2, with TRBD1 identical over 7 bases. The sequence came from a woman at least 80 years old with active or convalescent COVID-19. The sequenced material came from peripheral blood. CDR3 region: CASSYGQAASGYTF. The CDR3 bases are TGTGCCAGCAGCTATGGACAGGCGGCCTCTGGCTACACCTTC.